Included here is one TCR beta chain sequence, with context. The antigen it binds to is not known. Per-base qualities were not stored, and no clone one base away is much larger. The data stem from a study of Tregs in tolerant kidney transplant recipients (dated 2019 in TCRdb). Study-wide context: The study applied TCRbeta sequencing to find donor-specific regulatory T cells before combined kidney and bone marrow transplantation and then followed those same cells after transplant.

Genomic DNA was extracted from sorted cells with the QIAGEN DNeasy Blood and Tissue Kit for TCRbeta CDR3 sequencing. High-throughput TCRbeta CDR3 sequencing was carried out commercially through immunoSEQ, with PCR amplification with bias correction and internal controls included. On the authors' methods: Unique productive TCRbeta sequences were defined by CDR3 nucleotide sequence when primers matched and otherwise by CDR3 amino acid sequence together with Vbeta and Jbeta genes. To correct sorting error, sequences shared between sorted populations at a frequency ratio of 2:1 or less were removed; the rest were assigned to the higher population. A sequence was defined as donor-reactive if the sequence was expanded at least 5-fold in CFSE-low cells compared with unstimulated cells and had a frequency of at least 0.01% in CFSE-low cells. Jensen-Shannon divergence calculated on the top 100 TCRbeta sequences ranked by frequency was used to measure repertoire divergence. For samples with multiple sequencing runs, sorting error was corrected in each run separately before the runs were combined. The source is immuneACCESS, and TCRdb retained only in-frame sequences with V and J called. Part of the clones is not carried over; for the studies checked, unresolved V genes explain less than half of this, and the remainder is unexplained. V, J and clone size were drawn from that table, and D and trimming were deduced from the DNA. The sample records 65,000 to 85,000 clones, roughly 90% of which are singletons. The ten most abundant clones make up approximately 1.4% of the sample.

Overall study outcomes, separate from this receptor: Because only a small number of patients were included, the study had limitations, and the results will need to be validated in larger populations as well as under other immunosuppression protocols. Expanding Tregs with activated donor B cells appeared to identify the most biologically relevant and donor-specific TCRbeta repertoire. Although technical replication error seemed to be minimal, the question of biological reproducibility was not addressed directly. For some patients, the PCR primers changed as time went on, which meant samples from those patients could not be compared with one another at the nucleotide level. In tolerant patients, the expansion of donor-specific Tregs was greater than global Treg expansion, suggesting that the expansion was antigen-driven rather than nonspecific.

The transplants used related donors along with nonmyeloablative bone marrow transplantation, and in the human trials mixed chimerism was transient. Unstimulated Tregs (CD4+CD25+CD127-), CD4+ non-Tregs (CD4+CD25-), CD4 and CD8 cells were FACS-sorted from thawed PBMCs. The patients were several recipients of combined kidney and bone marrow transplants from the ITN036ST trial, and samples were available only from these trial subjects. Healthy control blood was processed to PBMCs with a Ficoll density gradient and then cryopreserved, whereas patient PBMCs were collected both before and after transplant. V loses 5 bases at its end and J loses 7 bases; junction bases beyond the gene matches: 13. The germline V gene supplies CDR1 WSHSY and CDR2 SAAADI. Taken from cysteine to phenylalanine, the CDR3 has 18 residues. Of all the DNA, just the CDR3 is kept, 54 bases in frame from base 1.

The source was CD4+ T cells from blood (PBMCs), collected 24 months after the transplant. This clonotype was obtained from a human patient who received a combined kidney and bone marrow transplant. Following a transplant, some T cells may be graft donor cells, not patient cells. Recombination connected TRBV10-2 to TRBJ2-2; 13 central bases correspond to TRBD2. Here is the DNA: TGCGCCAGCAGTCGAAGACTAGCGGGGGGTATGATGGTCGGGGAGCTGTTTTTT. The resulting protein is CASSRRLAGGMMVGELFF.